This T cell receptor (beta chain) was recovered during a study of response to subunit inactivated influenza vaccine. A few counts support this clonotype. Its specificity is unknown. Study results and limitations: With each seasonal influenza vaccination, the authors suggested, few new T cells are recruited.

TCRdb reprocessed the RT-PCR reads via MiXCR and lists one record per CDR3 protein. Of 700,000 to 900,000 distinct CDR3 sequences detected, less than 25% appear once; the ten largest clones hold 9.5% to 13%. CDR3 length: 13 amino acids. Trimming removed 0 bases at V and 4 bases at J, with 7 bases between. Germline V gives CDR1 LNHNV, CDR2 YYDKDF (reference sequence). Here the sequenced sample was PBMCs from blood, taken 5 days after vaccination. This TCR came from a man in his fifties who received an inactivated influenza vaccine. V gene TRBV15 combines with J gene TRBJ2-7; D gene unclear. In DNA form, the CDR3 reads TGTGCCACCAGCAGAGATGAAGTTTACGAGCAGTACTTC. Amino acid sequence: CATSRDEVYEQYF.